What follows are 18 T cell receptor beta chains derived from one specimen sequenced in a study of shared clonotypes between healthy human individuals. Using immunoSEQ multiplex PCR, the repertoire was profiled, and TCRdb retains in-frame clones only, with some absent. The table shows a few hundred thousand clones, with around 67% occurring only once. The sequencing input was memory CD4+ T cells sorted from blood. The sample's subset: CD45RA-negative fraction. The receptors were sampled from a man aged 25 to 40 in good health.

This clone was seen at least ten times. The chain has TRBV15 and TRBJ2-1; 8 positions agree with TRBD2. The CDR3 loop spans 15 amino acids. Germline lookup yields CDR1 LNHNV and CDR2 YYDKDF (reference sequence). J lost 4 bases, V lost 0 bases, and 2 bases had no gene match. The CDR3: CATSRDGRDYNEQFF. The CDR3 DNA is TGTGCCACCAGCAGAGACGGGAGGGATTACAATGAGCAGTTCTTC.

V is TRBV18 and J is TRBJ2-7, with a tentative D call TRBD1 (6 bases). Trimming pared 6 bases from V and 3 bases from J, leaving 9 bases between. CDR1 and CDR2 (germline): KGHSH, LQKENI. The CDR3 spans 12 residues. CDR3 protein: CASSQDSYEQYF. The CDR3 DNA follows: TGTGCCAGCTCGCAGGACAGCTACGAGCAGTACTTC.

This clone came up once. This chain joins TRBV28 and TRBJ1-4; tentative D call: TRBD1 (5 bases). Germline V CDR1 and CDR2: MDHEN, SYDVKM. CDR3 length: 17 amino acids. Between the trimmed V and J ends, which lost 5 bases and 2 bases, there was a span of 18 bases. The CDR3 DNA reads as TGTGCCAGCAGTCCCGCGTTCCGGGGCGCCACTAATGAAAAACTGTTTTTT. It encodes CASSPAFRGATNEKLFF.

The V gene is TRBV27, the J gene TRBJ1-5; D is perhaps TRBD1 (6 bases). V lost 3 bases and J lost 6, with 12 bases in between. Germline assignment: CDR1 MNHEY and CDR2 SMNVEV (reference sequence). This CDR3 spans 14 amino acids. CDR3 residues: CASSFGGAGQPQHF. In nucleotides, the CDR3 is TGTGCCAGCAGTTTTGGGGGGGCCGGTCAGCCCCAGCATTTT.

The V and J genes are TRBV6-5 and TRBJ1-1, with D possibly being TRBD1 (5 bases). Germline values: CDR1 MNHEY, CDR2 SVGAGI. The V gene lost 10 bases and the J gene lost 5 bases, with 23 bases spanning the gap. The CDR3 is 15 amino acids. The CDR3 nucleotides are TGTGCCACCCGTTCCTCAGGGTGGTTTAAGACTGAAGCTTTCTTT. Protein product: CATRSSGWFKTEAFF.

Concerning this clone itself: A junction end diverges from the germline sequence, so it may reflect a read error. This chain links TRBV28 with TRBJ2-3; 7 bases align to TRBD1. CDR3 length equals 14 residues. Germline lookup yields CDR1 MDHEN and CDR2 SYDVKM. The CDR3 DNA follows: TGTGCCAGCAGTGAGGGGGACAGCAGAGATACGCAGTATTTT. It encodes CASSEGDSRDTQYF.

The chain uses TRBV6-1 and TRBJ2-7; D is uncertain. The CDR3 consists of 12 residues. V lost 2 bases and J lost 9, with 11 bases in between. Germline CDR1 reads MNHNS; CDR2 reads SASEGT. The CDR3 DNA follows: TGTGCCAGCAGTGAACGACCGTGGGGGCAGTACTTC. Translated, it gives CASSERPWGQYF.

This clone has just one count. The V and J genes are TRBV7-3 and TRBJ2-2; 7 bases fit TRBD1. CDR1 SGHTA and CDR2 FQGTGA come from the germline V gene. The CDR3 has 15 residues. Losses at the gene ends were 2 bases for V and 5 bases for J; bases not matched to a gene: 5. CDR3 DNA sequence: TGTGCCAGCAGCTTATGGACAGGAGTAACCGGGGAGCTGTTTTTT. Translation: CASSLWTGVTGELFF.

The chain combines TRBV5-1 with TRBJ2-1; TRBD2 matches at 9 bases. The trim removed 6 bases at V and 9 bases at J, leaving 10 bases unmatched. The CDR3 spans 14 residues. Looked up from germline, CDR1 is SGHRS and CDR2 is YFSETQ. The CDR3 loop reads CASNRREGRGEQFF. The CDR3 DNA is TGCGCCAGCAATCGGCGGGAGGGCCGCGGTGAGCAGTTCTTC.

V is TRBV6-1 and J is TRBJ1-5, with D unresolved. This CDR3 has 14 residues. Germline CDR1 and CDR2: MNHNS and SASEGT. This CDR3 is CATAWSSNNQPQHF. CDR3 bases: TGTGCTACAGCTTGGAGCTCCAACAATCAGCCCCAGCATTTT.

V is TRBV18 and J is TRBJ2-5; no firm D call. The germline gives CDR1 KGHSH, CDR2 LQKENI. V was trimmed by 1 base and J by 4 bases, leaving 4 bases between them. The CDR3 totals 12 residues. CDR3 coding DNA: TGTGCCAGCTCACCACTCTCAGAGACCCAGTACTTC. Translated, it gives CASSPLSETQYF.

V gene TRBV5-6 combines with J gene TRBJ1-4, with 8 positions matching TRBD1. The CDR3 contains 15 residues. CDR1 SGHDT and CDR2 YYEEEE come from the germline V gene. With V trimmed by 4 bases and J by 8 bases, 10 bases remained unmatched. The CDR3 sequence is CASSPSTGVLEKLFF. For the CDR3, the DNA is TGTGCCAGCAGCCCGTCGACAGGGGTCTTGGAAAAACTGTTTTTT.

V is TRBV6-1 and J is TRBJ1-2, with 8 nucleotides matching TRBD1. Germline-derived CDR1 and CDR2 are MNHNS and SASEGT. This CDR3 has 13 amino acids. V lost 7 bases and J lost 2; bases outside the gene matches: 3. The CDR3 DNA reads TGTGCCAGCACCCGGACAGGGAACTATGGCTACACCTTC. Protein: CASTRTGNYGYTF.

This clone appeared a single time. Other nucleotide sequences from this sample produce the same CDR3. This chain uses TRBV18 with TRBJ2-3; D is ambiguous. Germline V gene data show CDR1 as KGHSH and CDR2 as LQKENI. V was clipped by 2 bases and J by 1 base, with 1 base between them. The CDR3 sequence is 12 residues long. CDR3 in amino acids: CASSPGTDTQYF. Here the CDR3 DNA reads TGTGCCAGCTCACCAGGCACAGATACGCAGTATTTT.

This clone was counted a single time. The V and J genes are TRBV10-3 and TRBJ1-5; 8 bases match TRBD1. The CDR3 extends over 17 amino acids. Germline V gene data show CDR1 as ENHRY and CDR2 as SYGVKD. V lost 0 bases and J lost 3; bases outside the gene matches: 7. The CDR3 protein is CAISESGTGQVNQPQHF. CDR3 nucleotides: TGTGCCATCAGTGAGTCCGGGACGGGACAGGTCAATCAGCCCCAGCATTTT.

The chain links TRBV18 to TRBJ2-3; D possibly matches TRBD1 or TRBD2 (7 bases each). CDR1 is KGHSH, CDR2 LQKENI, per germline. This CDR3 has 16 amino acids. The V end lost 2 bases, the J end lost 3 bases, and 15 bases lay between the germline ends. CDR3 sequence: CASSPSARGGTDTQYF. The CDR3 DNA sequence: TGTGCCAGCTCACCATCCGCCAGGGGGGGGACAGATACGCAGTATTTT.

V gene TRBV5-6 combines with J gene TRBJ2-3; D ambiguous. V shed 1 base and J shed 2 bases, with 20 bases lying between them. The CDR3 runs to 18 residues. Per the germline V gene, CDR1 is SGHDT and CDR2 is YYEEEE. Here the CDR3 reads CASSLSPVVLEPTDTQYF. CDR3 nucleotides: TGTGCCAGCAGCTTGAGTCCCGTAGTCCTGGAGCCCACAGATACGCAGTATTTT. The variable domain in full, with the rest retrieved from reference TRBV5-6 and TRBJ2-3, is DAGVTQSPTHLIKTRGQQVTLRCSPKSGHDTVSWYQQALGQGPQFIFQYYEEEERQRGNFPDRFSGHQFPNYSSELNVNALLLGDSALYLCASSLSPVVLEPTDTQYFGPGTRLTVL.

The rearrangement joins TRBV29-1 to TRBJ2-2; 7 nucleotides agree with TRBD1. This CDR3 is built from 13 residues. V lost 3 bases, J lost 6 bases, and 4 bases stayed unmatched. Germline CDR1 is SQVTM and CDR2 is ANQGSEA. CDR3 coding DNA: TGCAGCGTTGAGATCACAGGGGCCGGGGAGCTGTTTTTT. Amino acids: CSVEITGAGELFF.